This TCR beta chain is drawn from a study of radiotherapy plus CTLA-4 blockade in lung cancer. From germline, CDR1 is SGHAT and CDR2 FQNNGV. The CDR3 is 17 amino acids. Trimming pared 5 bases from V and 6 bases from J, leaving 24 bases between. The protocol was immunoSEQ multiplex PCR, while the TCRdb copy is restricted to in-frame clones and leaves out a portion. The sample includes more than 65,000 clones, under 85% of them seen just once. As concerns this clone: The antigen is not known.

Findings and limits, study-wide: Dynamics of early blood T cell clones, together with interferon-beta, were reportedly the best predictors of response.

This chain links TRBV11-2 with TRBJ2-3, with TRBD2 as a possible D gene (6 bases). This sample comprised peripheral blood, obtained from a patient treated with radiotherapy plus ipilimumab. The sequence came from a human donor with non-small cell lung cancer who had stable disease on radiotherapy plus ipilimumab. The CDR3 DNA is TGTGCCAGCAGCACAACCGGGAGTAGGATTAGGGCGGATACGCAGTATTTT. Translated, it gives CASSTTGSRIRADTQYF.